The 29 T cell receptor beta chains in this list originate from one sample, sequenced in a study of shared clonotypes between healthy human individuals. TCRdb keeps only in-frame clones here, not all; method: immunoSEQ multiplex PCR. The sample has some 2 million clones; 85% to 95% are singletons. CD45RO-negative CD8 cells positively selected for CCR7 made up the naive population, which excluded terminally differentiated effector memory CD45RA+ cells. Material for sequencing was naive CD8+ T cells sorted from blood. The receptors shown here come from a man between 18 and 35 years old in good health.

The chain has TRBV9 and TRBJ2-5, with D possibly being TRBD1 (5 bases). The germline V gene encodes CDR1 SGDLS and CDR2 YYNGEE. Trimming pared 5 bases from V and 5 bases from J, leaving 19 bases between. This CDR3 is built from 15 residues. The CDR3 DNA reads TGTGCCAGCAGTGCCGACAGCCCTCAAACGGAGACCCAGTACTTC. This codes for CASSADSPQTETQYF.

V and J are TRBV6-5 and TRBJ1-1; tentatively, D is TRBD1 (5 bases). Trimming cost V 6 bases and J 3 bases, with 11 bases left between them. The CDR3 runs 13 residues. Germline V gene data show CDR1 as MNHEY and CDR2 as SVGAGI. CDR3 in DNA: TGTGCCAGCAGCTCCCGGGGGGACACTGAAGCTTTCTTT. Encoded protein: CASSSRGDTEAFF.

This chain joins TRBV2 and TRBJ1-4; 7 bases agree with TRBD1. Trimming removed 3 bases from V and 3 bases from J; junction bases left unmatched: 10. CDR1 is SNHLY, CDR2 FYNNEI, per germline. This CDR3 has 17 amino acids. CDR3 DNA sequence: TGTGCCAGCAGTGAGGACAGGTTCCCTCTGGCTAATGAAAAACTGTTTTTT. It is translated as CASSEDRFPLANEKLFF.

V and J are TRBV28 and TRBJ1-2; 7 bases align to TRBD1. The trim removed 2 bases at V and 8 bases at J, leaving 11 bases unmatched. The V gene's germline CDR1 is MDHEN and CDR2 SYDVKM. The CDR3 is made up of 15 amino acids. This chain's CDR3 is CASSLGQDLAWGYTF. In nucleotides, the CDR3 is TGTGCCAGCAGTTTAGGACAGGACCTAGCTTGGGGCTACACCTTC.

The J gene is TRBJ1-2, the V gene TRBV7-9; TRBD1 matches 7 bases. The CDR3 runs to 14 residues. After removal of 5 bases from V and 4 bases from J, the junction contained 7 bases not matched to a gene. Germline V lookup: CDR1 SEHNR, CDR2 FQNEAQ (reference sequence). DNA for the CDR3: TGTGCCAGCAGCCCCCAAACAGGGGTCTATGGCTACACCTTC. It is translated as CASSPQTGVYGYTF.

The chain links TRBV4-1 to TRBJ2-3; perhaps TRBD1 as D (6 bases). The V and J ends lost 1 base and 5 bases respectively, with 13 bases between them. In germline, CDR1 is MGHRA, CDR2 YSYEKL. The CDR3 sequence is 15 residues long. CDR3 bases: TGCGCCAGCAGCCAAGGGGGGCTCCAAGGAGATACGCAGTATTTT. Translating it yields CASSQGGLQGDTQYF.

As DNA, the CDR3 is TGTGCCAGCAGTGGTACAGGGGGCTACGAGGAGCAGTTCTTC. It encodes CASSGTGGYEEQFF. This rearrangement joins TRBV6-4 to TRBJ2-1, with 9 bases identical to TRBD1. The CDR3 sequence is 14 residues long. The germline gives CDR1 MRHNA, CDR2 SNTAGT. V gave up 4 bases and J gave up 10 bases; unmatched junction bases: 8.

With respect to this clone: The sample has other DNA sequences that encode this CDR3 too. The J gene is TRBJ2-1, the V gene TRBV6-5, with 12 bases aligning to TRBD2. CDR1 MNHEY and CDR2 SVGAGI come from the germline V gene. The CDR3 length is 15 residues. V lost 5 bases and J lost 4; bases outside the gene matches: 3. As DNA, the CDR3 is TGTGCCAGCAGTCTGGGACTAGCGGGTTACAATGAGCAGTTCTTC. Protein product: CASSLGLAGYNEQFF.

The chain links TRBV6-1 to TRBJ2-1, with unresolved D. This CDR3 has 14 residues. Germline CDR1 MNHNS, CDR2 SASEGT. V was pared by 10 bases and J by 3 bases, with 16 bases between. For the CDR3, the DNA is TGTGCCACCCATCTTGGGCAGGACTACAATGAGCAGTTCTTC. Amino acids: CATHLGQDYNEQFF.

The chain combines TRBV7-8 with TRBJ2-1; TRBD1 matches at 7 bases. Unmatched junction bases numbered 7, after V lost 5 bases and J lost 9 bases. The length of the CDR3 is 13 residues. Per germline, CDR1 SGHVS and CDR2 FQNEAQ. The CDR3 bases are TGTGCCAGCAGCGCAGGGGGTTGGGGTGAGCAGTTCTTC. Protein product: CASSAGGWGEQFF.

The chain couples TRBV5-6 to TRBJ2-7; perhaps TRBD2 as D (5 bases). Deletions cut 5 bases from V and 3 bases from J, with 6 bases between. CDR3 length: 11 residues. Germline CDR1 and CDR2: SGHDT and YYEEEE. The CDR3, as DNA: TGTGCCAGCAGGAGGGACTACGAGCAGTACTTC. Translation gives CASRRDYEQYF.

The chain couples TRBV19 to TRBJ1-1; no clear D gene. Germline V gives CDR1 LNHDA, CDR2 SQIVND (reference sequence). The CDR3 is 14 amino acids. Between the trimmed V and J ends, which lost 3 bases and 5 bases, there was a span of 13 bases. CDR3 sequence reads: CASSILGMGTEAFF. CDR3 in DNA: TGTGCCAGTAGTATTCTCGGGATGGGGACTGAAGCTTTCTTT.

V is TRBV15 and J is TRBJ1-4; D might be TRBD1 (5 bases). The germline CDR1 and CDR2 sequences are LNHNV and YYDKDF (reference sequence). CDR3 length: 14 residues. With 3 bases removed from V and 7 bases from J, the gap between germline ends came to 12 bases. CDR3 residues: CATSRGTESEKLFF. CDR3 coding DNA: TGTGCCACCAGCAGGGGGACCGAGAGTGAAAAACTGTTTTTT.

The chain couples TRBV6-4 to TRBJ2-3; 11 nucleotides align to TRBD2. The CDR3 totals 16 residues. Germline CDR1 MRHNA, CDR2 SNTAGT. With 3 bases clipped from V and 2 bases from J, the junction kept 4 bases outside the gene matches. CDR3 residues: CASSELAGGVTDTQYF. The CDR3 coding sequence is TGTGCCAGCAGTGAGCTAGCGGGGGGTGTCACAGATACGCAGTATTTT.

V usage is TRBV7-9 and J usage is TRBJ2-7; the D gene is possibly TRBD1 (5 bases). This CDR3 has 13 residues. The ends were cut back, 3 bases at V and 5 bases at J, with 11 bases in the middle. Germline V gives CDR1 SEHNR, CDR2 FQNEAQ (reference sequence). Here the CDR3 reads CASSFSGSNEQYF. The CDR3 nucleotides are TGTGCCAGCAGCTTCTCAGGGTCCAACGAGCAGTACTTC.

The chain employs TRBV14 and TRBJ2-2; D possibly matches TRBD1 or TRBD2 (5 bases each). V was trimmed by 0 bases and J by 3 bases, leaving 17 bases between them. The CDR3 covers 18 residues. Germline V CDR1 and CDR2: SGHDN, FVKESK. This CDR3 reads CASSQDGVGDVDTGELFF. The CDR3 nucleotides read TGTGCCAGCAGCCAAGATGGGGTCGGGGACGTCGACACCGGGGAGCTGTTTTTT.

The chain recombines TRBV5-5 with TRBJ1-2; 8 bases fit TRBD1. The CDR3 runs to 16 residues. Germline values: CDR1 SGHKS, CDR2 YYEKEE (reference sequence). V was pared by 0 bases and J by 7 bases, with 11 bases of the junction left unmatched. CDR3 residues: CASSLGLGGTGGGYTF. As DNA, the CDR3 is TGTGCCAGCAGCTTGGGGTTGGGAGGCACAGGGGGTGGCTACACCTTC.

The chain combines TRBV6-1 with TRBJ1-1; a weak D match, TRBD1 (5 bases). With 7 bases removed from V and 1 base from J, the gap between germline ends came to 13 bases. This CDR3 has 14 amino acids. Germline-derived CDR1 and CDR2 are MNHNS and SASEGT. The CDR3 nucleotides read TGTGCCAGCACGGGACGGAGAACGAACACTGAAGCTTTCTTT. It translates to CASTGRRTNTEAFF.

The chain combines TRBV4-1 with TRBJ2-1, with 7 nucleotides matching TRBD2. This CDR3 is built from 15 residues. V was clipped by 0 bases and J by 8 bases; unmatched bases: 7. Germline CDR1 reads MGHRA; CDR2 reads YSYEKL. The CDR3, as DNA: TGCGCCAGCAGCCAAGAAGAGTTTGGGGGGGATGAGCAGTTCTTC. Translating it yields CASSQEEFGGDEQFF.

This clone appeared once. Different DNA sequences within this sample yield the same CDR3. V and J are TRBV27 and TRBJ1-5; no reliable D call. From germline, CDR1 is MNHEY and CDR2 SMNVEV (reference sequence). Trimming cost V 5 bases and J 2 bases, with 10 bases left between them. The CDR3 has 14 residues. For the CDR3, the DNA is TGTGCCAGCAGTACGACCGGAGGCAATCAGCCCCAGCATTTT. This encodes CASSTTGGNQPQHF.

The chain links TRBV11-2 to TRBJ2-6; tentative D call: TRBD1 (6 bases). The CDR3 covers 18 residues. CDR1 and CDR2 (germline): SGHAT, FQNNGV. V was clipped by 5 bases and J by 0 bases, with 17 bases between them. The CDR3: CASSPLGGQPSGANVLTF. CDR3 bases: TGTGCCAGCAGCCCCTTAGGGGGTCAACCCTCTGGGGCCAACGTCCTGACTTTC.

The chain couples TRBV7-6 to TRBJ2-7; possible D gene TRBD2, 5 bases. Between the trimmed V and J ends, which lost 1 base and 0 bases, there was a span of 10 bases. The CDR3 covers 15 residues. The germline V gene has CDR1 SGHVS and CDR2 FNYEAQ. The CDR3 DNA reads TGTGCCAGCAGCTTAGGGTCTCGGGGCTCCTACGAGCAGTACTTC. It specifies CASSLGSRGSYEQYF.

V is TRBV28 and J is TRBJ1-5; D is perhaps TRBD1 (6 bases). The ends were cut back, 1 base at V and 2 bases at J, with 9 bases in the middle. CDR1 and CDR2 from the germline V gene are MDHEN and SYDVKM. The length of the CDR3 is 15 residues. CDR3 protein: CASSLFAGGNQPQHF. The CDR3 DNA is TGTGCCAGCAGTTTATTTGCAGGGGGCAATCAGCCCCAGCATTTT. The variable domain in full, completed from reference TRBV28 and TRBJ1-5, reads DVKVTQSSRYLVKRTGEKVFLECVQDMDHENMFWYRQDPGLGLRLIYFSYDVKMKEKGDIPEGYSVSREKKERFSLILESASTNQTSMYLCASSLFAGGNQPQHFGDGTRLSIL.

The gene calls are TRBV7-9 and TRBJ1-1; D perhaps matches TRBD1 (6 bases). This CDR3 is built from 17 residues. V was cut by 7 bases and J by 4 bases, with 25 bases left in between. Germline V gene data show CDR1 as SEHNR and CDR2 as FQNEAQ (reference sequence). DNA of the CDR3: TGTGCCAGCAACGATTGGCAGGGGCGCGGTGTTGGCACTGAAGCTTTCTTT. Its translation is CASNDWQGRGVGTEAFF.

The chain has TRBV11-2 and TRBJ1-2; 10 bases map to TRBD1. Trimming took 4 bases from V and 5 from J; bases not matched to a gene: 16. This CDR3 spans 18 amino acids. The germline CDR1 and CDR2 sequences are SGHAT and FQNNGV. The CDR3, as DNA: TGTGCCAGCAGCTCACTATCCGGGACAGGGGCGATGATGTATGGCTACACCTTC. Translation: CASSSLSGTGAMMYGYTF.

The chain carries TRBV21-1 and TRBJ1-3. TRBV21-1 has pseudogene status. The CDR3 covers 13 residues. As DNA, the CDR3 is TGTGCCAGCAGCAAAGAGCCCGGGAACACCATATATTTT. Protein product: CASSKEPGNTIYF.

Regarding this clone: Other DNA sequences from this sample encode an identical CDR3 as well. V usage is TRBV30 and J usage is TRBJ2-7, with 8 bases fitting TRBD2. Germline lookup yields CDR1 GTSNPN and CDR2 SVGIG (reference sequence). The CDR3 has 13 amino acids. The ends lost 0 bases at V and 2 bases at J; junction bases unmatched: 0. The CDR3 loop is CAWSVAGAYEQYF. The CDR3 bases are TGTGCCTGGAGTGTAGCGGGGGCCTACGAGCAGTACTTC.

As to this clone: Other DNA sequences in the same sample also yield this CDR3. The chain couples TRBV9 to TRBJ2-7; 10 bases line up with TRBD2. The CDR3 covers 15 residues. V trimming: 0 bases; J trimming: 2 bases; junction bases outside the gene matches: 2. Germline values: CDR1 SGDLS, CDR2 YYNGEE. The CDR3 reads CASSVGTSGTYEQYF. The CDR3 DNA reads as TGTGCCAGCAGCGTAGGGACTAGCGGTACCTACGAGCAGTACTTC.

The chain carries TRBV4-3 and TRBJ2-7, with 14 bases that match TRBD2. Losses at the gene ends were 5 bases for V and 3 bases for J; bases not matched to a gene: 9. The CDR3 extends over 17 amino acids. Germline V gives CDR1 LGHNA, CDR2 YSLEER. CDR3 loop: CASSSGLAGEDDYEQYF. The CDR3, as DNA: TGCGCCAGCAGCTCGGGACTAGCGGGAGAGGATGACTACGAGCAGTACTTC.